These 9 T cell receptor beta chains originate from one sample sequenced in a study of blood T cell repertoires in COVID-19 (dated by TCRdb to between 2020 and 2021). Library preparation was by the immunoSEQ multiplex PCR assay. TCRdb's version of the immuneACCESS table is confined to in-frame rearrangements and falls short of the full clone set. An unresolved V gene accounts for under half of the shortfall where checked; the remainder is of unknown origin. The sample table contains around 180,000 clones; only one count was recorded for roughly 80% of them. Over 1.5% of the sample is held by the ten biggest clonotypes. The sequenced sample was peripheral blood. These receptors originate from a human donor in a cohort sampled during active COVID-19.

V usage is TRBV27 and J usage is TRBJ1-2; 7 bases map to TRBD1. The CDR3 spans 15 residues. J lost 2 bases, V lost 6 bases, and 9 bases had no gene match. Per the germline V gene, CDR1 is MNHEY and CDR2 is SMNVEV (reference sequence). Here the CDR3 reads CASSPTGDWNYGYTF. The CDR3 DNA reads TGTGCCAGCAGCCCCACAGGGGATTGGAACTATGGCTACACCTTC.

The chain couples TRBV11-2 to TRBJ1-2; 7 bases are shared with TRBD1. There are 14 residues in the CDR3. Germline CDR1 is SGHAT and CDR2 is FQNNGV. Germline trimming cut 2 bases from V and 7 bases from J; bases unmatched to any gene: 7. CDR3 in amino acids: CASSLPARGFGYTF. In DNA, the CDR3 is TGTGCCAGCAGCTTACCGGCCAGGGGGTTTGGCTACACCTTC.

This rearrangement joins TRBV7-3 to TRBJ1-1, with D possibly being TRBD1 (5 bases). This CDR3 spans 13 amino acids. Germline loops: CDR1 SGHTA, CDR2 FQGTGA. Trimming took 2 bases from V and 12 from J, leaving 16 bases between them. The CDR3, as DNA: TGTGCCAGCAGCTTATGGGGTGGAGGGGTAACTTTCTTT. Translation gives CASSLWGGGVTFF.

The chain employs TRBV18 and TRBJ2-2, with D unresolved. The length of the CDR3 is 13 residues. Trimming left V 2 bases short and J 8 bases short, with 9 bases between. The germline V gene has CDR1 KGHSH and CDR2 LQKENI. CDR3 in amino acids: CASSPKASGELFF. In DNA, the CDR3 is TGTGCCAGCTCACCAAAAGCCTCAGGGGAGCTGTTTTTT.

This rearrangement joins TRBV5-5 to TRBJ2-7, with TRBD2 matching over 7 bases. Germline V CDR1 and CDR2: SGHKS, YYEKEE (reference sequence). The CDR3 contains 15 residues. With V trimmed by 4 bases and J by 1 base, 8 bases remained unmatched. Written as DNA, the CDR3 is TGTGCCAGCAGCGGAAGGACTAGGGGTTCCTACGAGCAGTACTTC. Protein sequence: CASSGRTRGSYEQYF.

The CDR3 loop reads CASSQGTGVEQYF. CDR3 coding DNA: TGCGCCAGCAGCCAGGGGACAGGGGTCGAGCAGTACTTC. V usage is TRBV4-1 and J usage is TRBJ2-7; the match to TRBD1 covers 10 bases. The CDR3 has 13 amino acids. Germline CDR1 MGHRA, CDR2 YSYEKL. V shed 3 bases, J shed 6 bases, and the junction held 2 bases outside the gene matches.

The chain recombines TRBV28 with TRBJ1-2, with D perhaps TRBD1 (5 bases). The CDR3 has 12 residues. Trimming left V 6 bases short and J 4 bases short, with 9 bases between. Per the germline V gene, CDR1 is MDHEN and CDR2 is SYDVKM. The CDR3 bases are TGTGCCAGCAGCCCGGGGGTCTATGGCTACACCTTC. Translation: CASSPGVYGYTF.

The rearrangement links TRBV4-3 to TRBJ2-7; 7 positions agree with TRBD1. Germline loops: CDR1 LGHNA, CDR2 YSLEER. CDR3 size: 16 residues. V trimming: 0 bases; J trimming: 3 bases; junction bases outside the gene matches: 8. Written as DNA, the CDR3 is TGCGCCAGCAGCCAAGATTCAAAGGGGGCAGTCTACGAGCAGTACTTC. It yields the protein CASSQDSKGAVYEQYF.

The rearrangement joins TRBV12-3 or TRBV12-4 to TRBJ2-7; possibly TRBD1 for D (5 bases). The CDR3 is made up of 12 amino acids. Trimming pared 7 bases from V and 5 bases from J, leaving 12 bases between. The CDR3 loop reads CASTGSRNEQYF. The CDR3 DNA reads TGTGCCAGCACAGGGTCGAGGAACGAGCAGTACTTC.